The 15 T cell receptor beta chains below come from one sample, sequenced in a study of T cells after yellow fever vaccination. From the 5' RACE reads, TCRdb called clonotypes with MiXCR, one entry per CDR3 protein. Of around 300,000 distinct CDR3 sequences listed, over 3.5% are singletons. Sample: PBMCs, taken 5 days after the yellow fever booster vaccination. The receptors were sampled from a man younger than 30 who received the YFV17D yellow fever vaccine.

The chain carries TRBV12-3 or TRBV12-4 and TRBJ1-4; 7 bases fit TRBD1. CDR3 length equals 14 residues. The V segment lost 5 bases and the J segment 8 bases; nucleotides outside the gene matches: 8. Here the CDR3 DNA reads TGTGCCAGCAGTAAGACAGGGTGGCAAGAAAAACTGTTTTTT. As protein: CASSKTGWQEKLFF.

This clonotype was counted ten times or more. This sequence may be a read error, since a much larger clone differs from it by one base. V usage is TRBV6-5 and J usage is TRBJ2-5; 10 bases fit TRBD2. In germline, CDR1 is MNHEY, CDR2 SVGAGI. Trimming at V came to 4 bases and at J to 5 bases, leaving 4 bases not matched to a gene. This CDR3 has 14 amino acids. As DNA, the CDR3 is TGTGCCAGCAGTTCCAGCGGGGGGGGGGAGACCCAGTACTTC. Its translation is CASSSSGGGETQYF.

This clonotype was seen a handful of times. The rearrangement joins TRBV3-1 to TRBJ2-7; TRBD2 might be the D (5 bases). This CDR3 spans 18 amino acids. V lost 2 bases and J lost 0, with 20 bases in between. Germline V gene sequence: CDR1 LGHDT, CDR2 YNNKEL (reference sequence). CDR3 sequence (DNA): TGTGCCAGCAGCCAACTCACTTCCGGGGTCCTACCCTCCTACGAGCAGTACTTC. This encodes CASSQLTSGVLPSYEQYF.

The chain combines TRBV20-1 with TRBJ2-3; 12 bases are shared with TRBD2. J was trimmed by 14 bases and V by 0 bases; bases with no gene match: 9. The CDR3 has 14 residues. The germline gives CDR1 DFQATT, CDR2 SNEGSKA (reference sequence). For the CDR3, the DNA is TGCAGTGCTAGAGAGCCTAGCGGGGGGGGATTCGGGTATTTT. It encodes CSAREPSGGGFGYF.

The DNA for the CDR3 is TGTGCCAGCAGCTCATGGACAGGGGGGTCTAATCAGCCCCAGCATTTT. It is translated as CASSSWTGGSNQPQHF. This rearrangement joins TRBV7-2 to TRBJ1-5; 10 bases fit TRBD1. CDR3 size: 16 residues. The germline V gene has CDR1 SGHTA and CDR2 FQGNSA. The V segment lost 4 bases and the J segment 4 bases; nucleotides outside the gene matches: 7.

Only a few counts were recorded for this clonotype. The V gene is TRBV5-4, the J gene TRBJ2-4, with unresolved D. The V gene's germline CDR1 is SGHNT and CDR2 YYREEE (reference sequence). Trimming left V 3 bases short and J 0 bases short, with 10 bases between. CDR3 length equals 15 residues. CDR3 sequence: CASSSKTAAKNIQYF. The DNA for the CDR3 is TGTGCCAGCAGCTCAAAGACCGCAGCCAAAAACATTCAGTACTTC.

CDR3 sequence: CASSGGTVAKNIQYF. The CDR3 nucleotides read TGTGCCAGCAGCGGCGGGACAGTGGCCAAAAACATTCAGTACTTC. The rearrangement uses TRBV5-4 and TRBJ2-4, with TRBD1 as a possible D gene (7 bases). CDR1 and CDR2 (germline): SGHNT, YYREEE (reference sequence). The CDR3 is made up of 15 amino acids. V dropped 4 bases and J dropped 1 base, with 12 bases sitting between them.

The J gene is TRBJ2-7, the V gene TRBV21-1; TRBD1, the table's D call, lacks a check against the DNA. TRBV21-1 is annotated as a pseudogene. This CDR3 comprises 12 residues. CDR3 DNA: TGTGCCAGCTTCCGGGGGGTCTACGAGCAGTACGTC. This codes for CASFRGVYEQYV.

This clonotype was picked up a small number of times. The CDR3 spells CASSYDRGWDTQYF. The CDR3 coding sequence is TGCGCCAGCAGCTACGACAGGGGGTGGGATACGCAGTATTTT. V usage is TRBV5-1 and J usage is TRBJ2-3, with TRBD1 identical over 9 bases. Looked up from germline, CDR1 is SGHRS and CDR2 is YFSETQ. This CDR3 is built from 14 residues. The V and J ends lost 3 bases and 6 bases, in that order; junction bases with no gene match: 5.

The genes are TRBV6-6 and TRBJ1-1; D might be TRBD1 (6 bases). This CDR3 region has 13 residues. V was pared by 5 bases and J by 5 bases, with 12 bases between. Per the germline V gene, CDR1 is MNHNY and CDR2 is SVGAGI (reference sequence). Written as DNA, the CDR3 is TGTGCCAGCAGTAACAGGGACTGGACTGAAGCTTTCTTT. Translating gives CASSNRDWTEAFF.

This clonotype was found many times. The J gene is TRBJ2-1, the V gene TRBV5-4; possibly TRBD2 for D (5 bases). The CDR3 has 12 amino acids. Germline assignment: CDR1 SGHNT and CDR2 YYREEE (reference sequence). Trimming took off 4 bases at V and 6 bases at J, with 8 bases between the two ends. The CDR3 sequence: CASSTRVNEQFF. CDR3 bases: TGTGCCAGCAGCACTAGGGTCAATGAGCAGTTCTTC.

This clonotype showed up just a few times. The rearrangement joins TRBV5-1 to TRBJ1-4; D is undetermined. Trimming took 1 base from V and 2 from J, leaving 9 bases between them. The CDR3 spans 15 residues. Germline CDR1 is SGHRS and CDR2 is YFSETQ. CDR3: CASSLFTPTNEKLFF. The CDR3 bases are TGCGCCAGCAGCTTGTTCACCCCTACTAATGAAAAACTGTTTTTT.

The CDR3 reads CSAGTGVDSTEAFF. DNA for the CDR3: TGCAGCGCCGGGACAGGGGTCGACAGCACTGAAGCTTTCTTT. This chain joins TRBV29-1 and TRBJ1-1, with 10 bases fitting TRBD1. Losses at the gene ends were 7 bases for V and 4 bases for J; bases not matched to a gene: 9. The germline CDR1 and CDR2 sequences are SQVTM and ANQGSEA. The CDR3 is 14 residues long.

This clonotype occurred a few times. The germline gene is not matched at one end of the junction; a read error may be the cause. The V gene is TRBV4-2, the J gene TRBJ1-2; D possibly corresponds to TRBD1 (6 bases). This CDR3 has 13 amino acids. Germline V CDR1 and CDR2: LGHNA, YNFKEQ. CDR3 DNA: TGTGCCAGCAGCCAAGATGTGGGGGCGAAGCCCAACTTC. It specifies CASSQDVGAKPNF.

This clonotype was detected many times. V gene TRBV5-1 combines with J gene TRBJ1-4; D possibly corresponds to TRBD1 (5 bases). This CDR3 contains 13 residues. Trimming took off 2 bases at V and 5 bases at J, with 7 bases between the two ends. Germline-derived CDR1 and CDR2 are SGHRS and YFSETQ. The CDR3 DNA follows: TGCGCCAGCAGCTTTTCAGGGAATGAAAAACTGTTTTTT. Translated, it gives CASSFSGNEKLFF. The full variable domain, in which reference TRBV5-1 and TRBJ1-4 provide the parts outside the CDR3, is KAGVTQTPRYLIKTRGQQVTLSCSPISGHRSVSWYQQTPGQGLQFLFEYFSETQRNKGNFPGRFSGRQFSNSRSEMNVSTLELGDSALYLCASSFSGNEKLFFGSGTQLSVL.